The source of this TCR beta chain is a study of CD8 T cells in ankylosing spondylitis. The study, taken as a whole, reports: In reactive arthritis synovial fluid and blood, some motif variants had been reported before. Reported data indicate significant enrichment of disease-linked clones within matched ankylosing spondylitis synovial fluid. Clones linked to the disease showed a CD8+ phenotype. They occurred at relatively low frequencies in peripheral blood. Ankylosing spondylitis blood seemed to carry a telltale TCR beta motif made of several highly homologous variants.

Quantitative 5'-RACE with molecular barcodes was used to make the TCR beta libraries. TCRdb fed the 5' RACE reads into MiXCR, producing one record per CDR3 protein. The sample yields hundreds of thousands of distinct CDR3 sequences, about a sixth seen once. This clonotype has only a few counts. Its antigen is undetermined. Germline loops: CDR1 SGHAT, CDR2 FQNNGV. V was pared by 6 bases and J by 5 bases, with 10 bases between. The CDR3 sequence is 13 residues long. The sequenced sample was blood, either unsorted or a sorted T cell fraction (not recorded which). The chain couples TRBV11-2 to TRBJ1-4; the D gene is possibly TRBD1 (5 bases). This sequence was found in a male donor with ankylosing spondylitis. The DNA of the CDR3 is TGTGCCAGCAGTGGGGGGGAGAATGAAAAACTGTTTTTT. This codes for CASSGGENEKLFF.